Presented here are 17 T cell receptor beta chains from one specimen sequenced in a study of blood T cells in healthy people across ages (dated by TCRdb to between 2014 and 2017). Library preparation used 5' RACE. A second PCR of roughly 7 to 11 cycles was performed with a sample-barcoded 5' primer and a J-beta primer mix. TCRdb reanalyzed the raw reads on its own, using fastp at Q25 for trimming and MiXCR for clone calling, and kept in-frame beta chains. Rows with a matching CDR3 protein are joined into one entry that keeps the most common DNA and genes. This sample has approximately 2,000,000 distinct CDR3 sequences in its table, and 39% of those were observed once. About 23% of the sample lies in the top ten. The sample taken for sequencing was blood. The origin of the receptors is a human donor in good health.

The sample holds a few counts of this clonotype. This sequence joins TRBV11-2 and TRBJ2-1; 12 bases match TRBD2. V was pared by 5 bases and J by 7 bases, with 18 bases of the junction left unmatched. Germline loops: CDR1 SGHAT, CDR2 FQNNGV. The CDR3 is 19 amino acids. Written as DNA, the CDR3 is TGTGCCAGCAGCGTAAACAGGGGATATTATCTAGCGGGGGGGAATGAGCAGTTCTTC. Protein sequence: CASSVNRGYYLAGGNEQFF.

This CDR3 reads CASSPGGSLAYNEQFF. CDR3 DNA: TGTGCCAGCAGCCCCGGGGGGAGCTTGGCTTACAATGAGCAGTTCTTC. The chain has TRBV28 and TRBJ2-1; 7 bases fit TRBD2. This CDR3 has 16 residues. V lost 6 bases, J lost 4 bases, and 12 bases stayed unmatched. Germline values: CDR1 MDHEN, CDR2 SYDVKM. The whole variable domain, filled in from reference TRBV28 and TRBJ2-1, reads DVKVTQSSRYLVKRTGEKVFLECVQDMDHENMFWYRQDPGLGLRLIYFSYDVKMKEKGDIPEGYSVSREKKERFSLILESASTNQTSMYLCASSPGGSLAYNEQFFGPGTRLTVL.

CDR3: CASSLWDRGPCQFF. CDR3 coding DNA: TGTGCCAGCAGTTTATGGGACAGGGGGCCTTGCCAGTTCTTC. V gene TRBV12-3 or TRBV12-4 combines with J gene TRBJ2-1; 12 nucleotides match TRBD1. V lost 2 bases and J lost 13; bases outside the gene matches: 6. The CDR3 runs 14 residues.

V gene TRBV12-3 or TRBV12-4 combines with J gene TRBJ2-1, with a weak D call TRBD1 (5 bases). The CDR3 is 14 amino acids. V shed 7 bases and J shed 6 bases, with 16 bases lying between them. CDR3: CASIRAGPSNEQFF. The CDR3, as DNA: TGTGCCAGCATCAGGGCCGGCCCCTCCAATGAGCAGTTCTTC.

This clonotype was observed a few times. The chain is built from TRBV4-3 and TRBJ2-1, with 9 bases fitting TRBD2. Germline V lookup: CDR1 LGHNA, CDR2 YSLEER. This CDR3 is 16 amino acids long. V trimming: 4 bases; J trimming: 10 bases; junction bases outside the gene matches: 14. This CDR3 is CASSPSSWRGGLEQFF. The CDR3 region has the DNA TGCGCCAGCAGCCCCTCGAGCTGGCGGGGGGGCCTCGAGCAGTTCTTC.

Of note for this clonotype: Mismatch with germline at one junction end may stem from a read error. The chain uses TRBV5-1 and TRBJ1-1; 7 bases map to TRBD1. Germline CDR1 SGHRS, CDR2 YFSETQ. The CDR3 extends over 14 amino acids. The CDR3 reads CASSGSHRGTEVFF. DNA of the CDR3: TGCGCCAGCAGCGGATCCCACAGGGGTACTGAAGTTTTCTTT.

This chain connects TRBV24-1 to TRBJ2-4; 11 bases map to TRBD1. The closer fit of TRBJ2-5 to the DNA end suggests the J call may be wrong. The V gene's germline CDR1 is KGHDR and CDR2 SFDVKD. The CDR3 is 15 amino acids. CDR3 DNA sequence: TGTGCCATCAGCTCCGGACAGGGGGCGCGGGAGACCCAGTACTTC. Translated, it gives CAISSGQGARETQYF.

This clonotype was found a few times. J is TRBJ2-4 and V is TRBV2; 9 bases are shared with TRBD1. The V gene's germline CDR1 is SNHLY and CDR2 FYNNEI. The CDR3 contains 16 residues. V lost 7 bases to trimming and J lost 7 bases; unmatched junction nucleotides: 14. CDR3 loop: CASTLDSGQGINIQYF. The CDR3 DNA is TGTGCCAGCACACTGGACTCGGGACAGGGCATCAACATTCAGTACTTC.

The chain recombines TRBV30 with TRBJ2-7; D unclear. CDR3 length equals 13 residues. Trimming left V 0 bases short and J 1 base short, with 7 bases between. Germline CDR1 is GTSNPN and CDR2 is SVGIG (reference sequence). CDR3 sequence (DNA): TGTGCCTGGAGTGTAGAGTCATCCTACGAGCAGTACTTC. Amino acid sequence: CAWSVESSYEQYF.

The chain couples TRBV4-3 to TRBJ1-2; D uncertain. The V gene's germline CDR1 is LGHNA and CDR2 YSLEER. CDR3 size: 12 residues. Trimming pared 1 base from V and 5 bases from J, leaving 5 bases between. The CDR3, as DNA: TGCGCCAGCAGCCAAGTCAAGTATGGCTACACCTTC. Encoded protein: CASSQVKYGYTF.

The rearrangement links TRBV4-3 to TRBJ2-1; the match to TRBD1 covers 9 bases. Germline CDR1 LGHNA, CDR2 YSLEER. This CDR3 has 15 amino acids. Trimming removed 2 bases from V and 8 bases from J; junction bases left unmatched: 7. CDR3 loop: CASSQTQGAADEQFF. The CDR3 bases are TGCGCCAGCAGCCAAACACAGGGGGCTGCGGATGAGCAGTTCTTC.

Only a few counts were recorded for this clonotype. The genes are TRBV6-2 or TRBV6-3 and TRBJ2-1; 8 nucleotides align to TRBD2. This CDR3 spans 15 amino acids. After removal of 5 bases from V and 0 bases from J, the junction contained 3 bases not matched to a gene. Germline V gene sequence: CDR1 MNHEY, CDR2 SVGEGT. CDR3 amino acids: CASSIAGLSYNEQFF. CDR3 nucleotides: TGTGCCAGCAGTATAGCGGGGCTCTCCTACAATGAGCAGTTCTTC.

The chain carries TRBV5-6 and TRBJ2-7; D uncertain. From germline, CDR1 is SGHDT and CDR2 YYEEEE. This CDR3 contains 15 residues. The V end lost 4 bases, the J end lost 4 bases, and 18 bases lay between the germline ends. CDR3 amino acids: CASSPRFDRAYEQYF. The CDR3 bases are TGTGCCAGCAGCCCCCGGTTTGACCGCGCTTACGAGCAGTACTTC.

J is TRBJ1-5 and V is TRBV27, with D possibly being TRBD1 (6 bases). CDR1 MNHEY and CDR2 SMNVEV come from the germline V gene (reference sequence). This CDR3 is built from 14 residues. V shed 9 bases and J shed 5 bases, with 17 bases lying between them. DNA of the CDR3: TGTGCCAGTTCTTCGACAGGAGGGTATCAGCCCCAGCATTTT. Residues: CASSSTGGYQPQHF.

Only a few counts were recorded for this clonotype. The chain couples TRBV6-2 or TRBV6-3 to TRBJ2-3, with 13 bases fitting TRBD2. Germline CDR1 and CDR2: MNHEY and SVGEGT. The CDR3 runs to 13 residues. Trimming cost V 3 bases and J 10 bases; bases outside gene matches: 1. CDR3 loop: CASSYGTSGAQYF. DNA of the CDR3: TGTGCCAGCAGTTATGGGACTAGCGGGGCGCAGTATTTT.

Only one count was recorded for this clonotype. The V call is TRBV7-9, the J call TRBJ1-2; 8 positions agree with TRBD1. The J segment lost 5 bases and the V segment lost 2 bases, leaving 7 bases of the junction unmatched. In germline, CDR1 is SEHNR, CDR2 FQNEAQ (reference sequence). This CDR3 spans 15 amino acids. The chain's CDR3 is CASSLPGTGSYGYTF. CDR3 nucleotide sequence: TGTGCCAGCAGCTTACCGGGGACAGGATCATATGGCTACACCTTC.

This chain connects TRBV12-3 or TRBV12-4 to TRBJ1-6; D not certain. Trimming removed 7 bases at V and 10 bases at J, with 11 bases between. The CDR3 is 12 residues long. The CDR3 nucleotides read TGTGCCAGCACCCTGAGTGGATCACCCCTCCACTTT. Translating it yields CASTLSGSPLHF.